Sequencing of this T cell receptor (beta chain) was carried out in a study of Ad26.COV2.S vaccination and SARS-CoV-2 variants. Study context: Each vaccinee took Ad26.COV2.S intramuscularly, once or twice 56 days apart. Study observations and caveats: Vaccine recipients and placebo recipients showed similar non-spike TCR breadth.

Sequenced by immunoSEQ multiplex PCR; TCRdb stores in-frame clones only, minus some. The repertoire consists of hundreds of thousands of clones, with roughly 89% occurring once and the leading ten covering just over 2.5%. Treatment here: roughly 18 received Ad26.COV2.S at low or high dose, single or two shots; 5 received placebo; per-sample allocation not given. Samples were taken on day 63 after the first vaccine or placebo injection. Boston provided a donor who was an adult aged 18-55 years. Expression of Wuhan-strain SARS-CoV-2 spike came from the Ad26 vector that formed the vaccine. A word on this clone: The antigen is not known.

CDR1 and CDR2 (germline): SQVTM, ANQGSEA. V lost 5 bases and J lost 6; bases outside the gene matches: 8. The CDR3 is 14 residues long. The starting material was peripheral blood, obtained in a trial of Ad26.COV2.S vaccine versus placebo. This receptor was taken from a person aged 18-65 years who received the Ad26.COV2.S COVID-19 vaccine or a placebo. This chain joins TRBV29-1 and TRBJ2-1, with 9 bases matching TRBD2. The CDR3 protein is CSVLAGGPFNEQFF. CDR3 coding DNA: TGCAGCGTTCTGGCGGGAGGGCCGTTCAATGAGCAGTTCTTC.